Below, 17 T cell receptor beta chains from the same sample are listed, as sequenced in a study of vaccination and CD4 T cells after COVID-19. Time point noted: late sampling 161 to 241 days after vaccination in a few convalescent patients. Treatment described: approximately 9-day PBMC culture with coronavirus spike peptide pools or control peptides (ViraFEST assay). The Oncomine TCR Beta short-read assay sequenced DNA from cultured CD4+ T cells. One entry per CDR3 protein results from TCRdb running MiXCR on the PCR reads. This table holds around 16,000 distinct CDR3 sequences, 54% found once. These TCRs' antigens remain unknown. Material: CD4+ T cells from blood, cultured in vitro, obtained about 7 months after SARS-CoV-2 vaccination. The source is a human donor who had recovered from COVID-19.

The CDR3 nucleotides are TGTGCCAGCAGTTTTCGTCTCGCAGAGCAGTTCTTC. Its translation: CASSFRLAEQFF. The rearrangement links TRBV6-2 or TRBV6-3 to TRBJ2-1; D unclear. Germline V gene sequence: CDR1 MNHEY, CDR2 SVGEGT. Trimming stripped 4 bases from V and 10 bases from J, with 11 bases between. The CDR3 is 12 residues long.

For this clonotype: This may be a read error, as it is one base from a much larger clone. V usage is TRBV19 and J usage is TRBJ2-5; 8 nucleotides line up with TRBD1. The CDR3 is made up of 13 amino acids. V lost 4 bases, J lost 9 bases, and 7 bases stayed unmatched. CDR1 is LNHDA and CDR2 is SQIVND in the germline V gene (reference sequence). The CDR3 here is CASSTTGESAQYF. CDR3 DNA: TGTGCCAGTAGTACGACAGGGGAATCAGCCCAGTACTTC.

This chain joins TRBV7-3 and TRBJ2-1; possibly TRBD1 for D (5 bases). V lost 2 bases and J 4 bases, leaving 12 bases between the germline ends. The CDR3 is made up of 15 amino acids. Germline-derived CDR1 and CDR2 are SGHTA and FQGTGA. CDR3 residues: CASSLGLGQYNEQFF. As DNA, the CDR3 is TGTGCCAGCAGCTTAGGCTTAGGACAATACAATGAGCAGTTCTTC.

This chain links TRBV6-1 with TRBJ1-1; 7 bases agree with TRBD1. The germline V gene has CDR1 MNHNS and CDR2 SASEGT. The CDR3 spans 16 residues. Unmatched junction bases numbered 7, after V lost 3 bases and J lost 0 bases. The CDR3 DNA is TGTGCCAGCAGTGACCCGGGACAGAATATGAACACTGAAGCTTTCTTT. It translates to CASSDPGQNMNTEAFF.

Note on this clonotype: Possible read error: a much larger clone is one base away. CDR3 loop: CASSPIREPLKQYF. DNA for the CDR3: TGTGCCAGCAGCCCCATCCGGGAGCCTCTCAAGCAGTACTTC. This chain links TRBV7-6 with TRBJ2-7; TRBD2 is a possible D gene (6 bases). V lost 5 bases and J 8 bases, leaving 19 bases between the germline ends. The CDR3 contains 14 residues. Germline V gives CDR1 SGHVS, CDR2 FNYEAQ.

This clonotype was observed a few times. The J gene is TRBJ2-7, the V gene TRBV6-1; 7 nucleotides agree with TRBD1. The germline gives CDR1 MNHNS, CDR2 SASEGT. V lost 10 bases to trimming and J lost 0 bases; unmatched junction nucleotides: 9. The CDR3 contains 14 residues. The CDR3 bases are TGTGCCACGAAAGGACAGGACAGCTCCTACGAGCAGTACTTC. The encoded protein is CATKGQDSSYEQYF.

The genes are TRBV20-1 and TRBJ2-5; weak D call: TRBD2 (6 bases). The germline V gene encodes CDR1 DFQATT and CDR2 SNEGSKA (reference sequence). Trimming pared 0 bases from V and 5 bases from J, leaving 13 bases between. The CDR3 has 14 amino acids. CDR3 sequence reads: CSARDRRGSETQYF. The CDR3 DNA follows: TGCAGTGCTAGAGATCGGAGGGGTTCGGAGACCCAGTACTTC.

The chain joins TRBV7-3 to TRBJ2-1, with a weak D call TRBD1 (6 bases). The V end lost 3 bases, the J end lost 0 bases, and 9 bases lay between the germline ends. Germline V gene data show CDR1 as SGHTA and CDR2 as FQGTGA. The CDR3 is made up of 15 amino acids. DNA of the CDR3: TGTGCCAGCAGCTTGCAGGGGAGCTCCTACAATGAGCAGTTCTTC. Protein sequence: CASSLQGSSYNEQFF.

The J gene is TRBJ1-1, the V gene TRBV20-1; no clear D. Trimming took off 3 bases at V and 7 bases at J, with 6 bases between the two ends. There are 10 residues in the CDR3. The germline gives CDR1 DFQATT, CDR2 SNEGSKA (reference sequence). Here the CDR3 DNA reads TGCAGTGCTAGCCAATTTGAAGCTTTCTTT. It specifies CSASQFEAFF.

The chain combines TRBV7-2 with TRBJ2-1; D call uncertain. Trimming took 4 bases from V and 10 from J, leaving 8 bases between them. Germline V gene lookup returns CDR1 SGHTA and CDR2 FQGNSA. This CDR3 is built from 11 residues. CDR3 DNA sequence: TGTGCCAGCAGCTCCCGATCGGAGCAGTTCTTC. This encodes CASSSRSEQFF.

Notes on this clonotype: A read error may produce the germline difference seen at one junction end. The chain links TRBV7-2 to TRBJ2-7, with D perhaps matching TRBD1 (6 bases). Per the germline V gene, CDR1 is SGHTA and CDR2 is FQGNSA. The CDR3 has 14 residues. This chain's CDR3 is CASSLARDTGTTHF. The CDR3 region has the DNA TGTGCCAGCAGCTTAGCCCGGGACACGGGTACGACCCACTTC.

By share of the sample, this clonotype is large (0.1 to 1%). The chain couples TRBV7-2 to TRBJ2-3; TRBD2 agrees at 7 bases. Germline lookup yields CDR1 SGHTA and CDR2 FQGNSA. V lost 5 bases and J lost 4; bases outside the gene matches: 6. The CDR3 is 14 amino acids. In DNA form, the CDR3 reads TGTGCCAGCAGCCGGACACGGGGGGCAGATACGCAGTATTTT. This sequence encodes CASSRTRGADTQYF.

V usage is TRBV6-5 and J usage is TRBJ2-7, with no clear D. The assigned J gene may be wrong: the sequence end matches TRBJ2-5 better. This CDR3 spans 16 amino acids. Germline V gene sequence: CDR1 MNHEY, CDR2 SVGAGI. The CDR3 protein is CASSYTKDVWSETQYF. The CDR3 DNA follows: TGTGCCAGCAGCTACACCAAAGATGTCTGGTCGGAGACCCAGTACTTC.

This clonotype was seen a few times. The CDR3 DNA reads as TGTGCCAGCAGTTTACAAGGGGATCAGCCCCAGCATTTT. Protein sequence: CASSLQGDQPQHF. The chain links TRBV6-5 to TRBJ1-5, with a possible D match to TRBD1 (5 bases). This CDR3 is 13 amino acids long. Looked up from germline, CDR1 is MNHEY and CDR2 is SVGAGI. V lost 4 bases and J 5 bases, leaving 9 bases between the germline ends.

Only a few counts were recorded for this clonotype. J is TRBJ1-2 and V is TRBV6-1; the match to TRBD1 covers 8 bases. Germline V gene sequence: CDR1 MNHNS, CDR2 SASEGT. J lost 2 bases, V lost 8 bases, and 1 base had no gene match. The CDR3 is 12 residues long. This CDR3 is CASWTGNYGYTF. The CDR3 coding sequence is TGTGCCAGCTGGACAGGGAACTATGGCTACACCTTC.

This sequence joins TRBV6-2 or TRBV6-3 and TRBJ1-1; the match to TRBD1 covers 8 bases. The V gene end was trimmed by 5 bases and the J gene end by 7 bases; junction bases not matched to a gene: 6. The germline gives CDR1 MNHEY, CDR2 SVGEGT. The CDR3 covers 13 residues. CDR3 protein: CASSPRGHFEAFF. CDR3 nucleotides: TGTGCCAGCAGTCCCAGGGGGCATTTTGAAGCTTTCTTT.

The chain joins TRBV2 to TRBJ1-1; no clear D gene. CDR3 length equals 14 residues. In germline, CDR1 is SNHLY, CDR2 FYNNEI. The ends were cut back, 4 bases at V and 1 base at J, with 10 bases in the middle. In DNA form, the CDR3 reads TGTGCCAGCAGTGTGGGCGAGGGGAACACTGAAGCTTTCTTT. Its protein product is CASSVGEGNTEAFF.